Each of the 29 T cell receptor beta chains below was sequenced from the same sample in a study of tumor-infiltrating lymphocytes in primary liver carcinoma. The input was around 530 ng total RNA; TCR beta cDNA was made from it with a constant-region primer. TCR beta libraries came from three nested multiplex PCR rounds using slightly modified ARM-PCR. Investigators reported that the first two PCR rounds, at 10 cycles each, used TRBV1-TRBV30 forward primers with a C-beta reverse primer. TCRdb ran MiXCR on the multiplex PCR reads and lists one entry per CDR3 protein. The sample has fewer than 80,000 distinct CDR3 sequences, around 66% seen once; the top ten hold approximately 26%. Co-extraction of both nucleic acids (RNA and DNA) used roughly 20-33 mg of unsorted bulk tissue. Sequencing was performed on tumor-adjacent normal liver tissue. The receptors come from a man aged 35-49 years with primary liver carcinoma and hepatitis B virus infection.

This clonotype is medium-sized (0.01 to 0.1%) in the sample. The J gene is TRBJ2-7, the V gene TRBV10-2; D ambiguous. Germline lookup yields CDR1 WSHSY and CDR2 SAAADI. Trimming pared 3 bases from V and 2 bases from J, leaving 8 bases between. This CDR3 is 13 amino acids long. The CDR3, as DNA: TGCGCCAGCAGTGAAGGCCCGACCTACGAGCAGTACTTC. It translates to CASSEGPTYEQYF.

This chain connects TRBV6-1 to TRBJ1-5; maybe TRBD1 (6 bases). Germline V gene sequence: CDR1 MNHNS, CDR2 SASEGT. This CDR3 contains 15 residues. CDR3 sequence reads: CISSPTGMGNQPQHF. CDR3 DNA sequence: TGTATCAGCAGTCCAACAGGGATGGGCAATCAGCCCCAGCATTTT.

Concerning this clonotype itself: The junction shows a germline mismatch at one end, possibly a read error. J is TRBJ1-1 and V is TRBV11-1, with 8 bases fitting TRBD1. CDR3 length equals 16 residues. In germline, CDR1 is SGHAT, CDR2 FQDESV (reference sequence). The CDR3, as DNA: TGTGCCAGCAGCTTCGACCTGGGACAGGTGAACACTGAAACTTTCTTT. Amino acids: CASSFDLGQVNTETFF.

This clonotype was counted a few times. A much larger clone sits a single nucleotide away, making a read error possible. The gene calls are TRBV5-1 and TRBJ2-1; TRBD2 matches 14 bases. Germline V gene sequence: CDR1 SGHRS, CDR2 YFSETQ. Trimming at V came to 4 bases and at J to 6 bases, leaving 3 bases not matched to a gene. CDR3 length: 15 residues. CDR3 loop: CASSQGLAGGNEQFF. In DNA, the CDR3 is TGCGCCAGCAGCCAAGGACTAGCGGGGGGCAATGAGCAGTTCTTC.

This clonotype showed up many times. This rearrangement joins TRBV7-2 to TRBJ2-1; D perhaps matches TRBD1 (6 bases). The CDR3 runs to 16 residues. Germline-derived CDR1 and CDR2 are SGHTA and FQGNSA. V dropped 4 bases and J dropped 1 base, with 14 bases sitting between them. CDR3 amino acids: CASSSGQGWSYNEQFF. The DNA of the CDR3 is TGTGCCAGCAGCTCTGGGCAGGGGTGGTCCTACAATGAGCAGTTCTTC.

As concerns this clonotype: Relative to the germline gene, one junction end is altered; a read error may explain this. This chain connects TRBV6-6 to TRBJ2-1, with D unclear. The germline V gene encodes CDR1 MNHNY and CDR2 SVGAGI (reference sequence). The CDR3 loop spans 15 amino acids. The CDR3 sequence is CASSSLPGSYNEHFF. The CDR3 DNA follows: TGTGCCAGTAGTTCCCTCCCAGGCTCCTACAATGAGCACTTCTTC.

The CDR3 bases are TGTGCCAGCAGTGAGTTGATGGCGGATGAGCAGTACTTC. Translation gives CASSELMADEQYF. This chain uses TRBV2 with TRBJ2-7; D gene uncertain. This CDR3 is built from 13 residues. Germline V gives CDR1 SNHLY, CDR2 FYNNEI. V lost 3 bases to trimming and J lost 7 bases, with 13 bases between them.

Concerning this clonotype: The junction departs from germline at one end; a sequencing error may be responsible. The gene calls are TRBV7-8 and TRBJ2-7, with D tentatively TRBD2 (6 bases). This CDR3 is built from 16 residues. Germline CDR1 and CDR2: SGHVS and FQNEAQ. CDR3 nucleotides: TGTGCCAGCAGCCTAGCCCGACGGGGGATTCACTACGAGCAGTACTTC. Amino acids: CASSLARRGIHYEQYF. Combining the CDR3 with reference TRBV7-8 and TRBJ2-7 gives the whole variable domain GAGVSQSPRYKVAKRGQDVALRCDPISGHVSLFWYQQALGQGPEFLTYFQNEAQLDKSGLPSDRFFAERPEGSVSTLKIQRTQQEDSAVYLCASSLARRGIHYEQYFGPGTRLTVT.

In regard to this clonotype: A read error is possible here, since a much larger clone lies one base away. The chain is built from TRBV6-2 or TRBV6-3 and TRBJ2-7; D is perhaps TRBD2 (5 bases). The CDR3 consists of 14 residues. CDR1 and CDR2 from the germline V gene are MNHEY and SVGEGT. The CDR3 nucleotides read TGTGCCAGCAGTCTCTGGGCGGGTCCCTACAAGCAGTACTTC. Translation gives CASSLWAGPYKQYF.

Comments on this clonotype: The junction differs from germline at one of its ends, possibly a read error. The chain uses TRBV4-3 and TRBJ2-1; 7 nucleotides align to TRBD2. This CDR3 region has 16 residues. Germline V CDR1 and CDR2: LGHNA, YSLEER. The CDR3 nucleotides read TGCGCCAGCAGCCCCCAAGCGGGGAACACCAACAATGAGCAGATCTTC. It yields the protein CASSPQAGNTNNEQIF.

This clonotype was detected only once. Germline is not matched at one junction end, which may reflect a read error. J is TRBJ2-4 and V is TRBV11-2; a possible D gene is TRBD2 (6 bases). This CDR3 has 14 residues. Germline CDR1 is SGHAT and CDR2 is FQNNGV. CDR3 residues: CTSSLVLGRAGSYF. The CDR3 bases are TGTACCAGCAGCTTAGTGTTGGGCAGAGCGGGTTCGTACTTC.

Only a few counts were recorded for this clonotype. This chain connects TRBV6-5 to TRBJ2-7, with D perhaps TRBD1 (6 bases). This CDR3 has 14 amino acids. Trimming shortened V by 4 bases and J by 6 bases, and 16 bases separated the two germline ends. Germline CDR1 and CDR2: MNHEY and SVGAGI. CDR3 loop: CASSSSAEGGEQYF. The CDR3 coding sequence is TGTGCCAGCAGTTCTTCAGCGGAAGGGGGCGAGCAGTACTTC.

A note on this clonotype: This may arise from a read error, as a much more abundant clone is one base away. The chain couples TRBV5-1 to TRBJ2-4, with D possibly being TRBD1 or TRBD2 (5 bases each). The germline V gene has CDR1 SGHRS and CDR2 YFSETQ. The CDR3 runs 18 residues. The CDR3 loop reads CASSVLNRDPIAKNIHYF. In DNA form, the CDR3 reads TGCGCCAGCAGCGTCCTCAACCGGGACCCGATTGCCAAAAACATTCATTACTTC.

The chain uses TRBV11-2 and TRBJ2-1; 11 positions match TRBD2. V dropped 6 bases and J dropped 7; count of bases not matched to a gene: 11. Germline-derived CDR1 and CDR2 are SGHAT and FQNNGV. The CDR3 loop spans 16 amino acids. The CDR3 DNA follows: TGTGCCAGCAGGCCTAGTAGCGGGAGGGCCACGAATGAGCAGTTCTTC. Protein product: CASRPSSGRATNEQFF.

This clonotype was seen a few times. The rearrangement links TRBV7-8 to TRBJ2-1, with D unresolved. Trimming stripped 5 bases from V and 5 bases from J, with 13 bases between. The length of the CDR3 is 14 residues. Germline CDR1 and CDR2: SGHVS and FQNEAQ. The DNA of the CDR3 is TGTGCCAGCAGCCTCTCTGGGAAAGACAATGAGCAGTTCTTC. Its translation: CASSLSGKDNEQFF.

The chain recombines TRBV11-3 with TRBJ2-2; D not resolved. V lost 5 bases, J lost 1 base, and 11 bases lay in between. CDR3 size: 15 residues. Per the germline V gene, CDR1 is SGHNT and CDR2 is YENEEA. The CDR3 is CASSTRIGNTGELFF. For the CDR3, the DNA is TGTGCCAGCAGCACCCGGATAGGGAACACCGGGGAGCTGTTTTTT.

Details on this clonotype: It is likely a read error, because the conserved phenylalanine at the end of the CDR3 is missing. This sequence joins TRBV4-3 and TRBJ2-7, with TRBD2 matching 11 bases. Germline lookup yields CDR1 LGHNA and CDR2 YSLEER. There are 17 residues in the CDR3. CDR3 region: CASSQDWSSGRAYGQYL. The CDR3 coding sequence is TGCGCCAGCAGCCAAGATTGGAGTAGCGGGAGGGCCTACGGGCAGTACTTA.

Details on this clonotype: The junction does not match germline at one end; this may be a read error. V usage is TRBV5-4 and J usage is TRBJ1-1; D may be TRBD1 (5 bases). Germline values: CDR1 SGHNT, CDR2 YYREEE (reference sequence). The CDR3 covers 14 residues. The DNA of the CDR3 is TGTGCCTGCAGCCCTCAATGGGGGGGAAATGAAGCTTTCTTT. This gives the protein CACSPQWGGNEAFF.

The rearrangement links TRBV11-2 to TRBJ2-7; TRBD1 aligns across 9 bases. The CDR3 consists of 15 residues. Losses at the gene ends were 4 bases for V and 5 bases for J; bases not matched to a gene: 9. Germline V gene lookup returns CDR1 SGHAT and CDR2 FQNNGV. The CDR3 DNA reads as TGTGCCAGCAGCTCACGATGGACAGGGGAGAACGAGCAGTACTTC. Residues: CASSSRWTGENEQYF.

Comments on this clonotype: This could be a read error, since a much larger clone is one nucleotide away. The conserved closing phenylalanine or tryptophan is absent in this CDR3, likely reflecting a read error. The chain uses TRBV29-1 and TRBJ2-5; D is perhaps TRBD2 (6 bases). The CDR3 runs 14 residues. Germline CDR1 SQVTM, CDR2 ANQGSEA. V lost 8 bases, J lost 2 bases, and 18 bases lay in between. CDR3 sequence (DNA): TGCAGCTGCCACGTCGGGGCGGGGCAAGAGACCCAGTACTGC. As protein: CSCHVGAGQETQYC.

In the case of this clonotype: As the CDR3 is not closed by the conserved phenylalanine or tryptophan, this likely results from a read error. Because the CDR3's place on the DNA is in doubt, the DNA is left out and the CDR3 is given as listed by TCRdb. The chain joins TRBV12-3 or TRBV12-4 to TRBJ2-7; the table gives TRBD1 as D, unverified against the DNA. The CDR3 contains 15 residues when both ends are counted. CDR3 loop: CASSFGIGKIYEQYC.

As to this clonotype: At one of its ends the junction is not consistent with the germline gene, which may arise from a read error. V is TRBV4-2 and J is TRBJ2-2, with 7 positions matching TRBD1. The CDR3 totals 15 residues. The V gene's germline CDR1 is LGHNA and CDR2 YNFKEQ. For the CDR3, the DNA is TGTGCCAGCAGCCCGATGACAGGGATGACCGGGGAGCAGTTGTTT. This sequence encodes CASSPMTGMTGEQLF.

This clonotype came up once. A junction end diverges from the germline sequence, so it may reflect a read error. The rearrangement joins TRBV4-2 to TRBJ2-1, with 9 bases that match TRBD2. This CDR3 is 16 amino acids long. Germline CDR1 LGHNA, CDR2 YNFKEQ. As DNA, the CDR3 is TGTGTCAGCAGCCCCTTAGCGGGAGAGGCCTACAGTGAGCAGTTCTTC. Translation: CVSSPLAGEAYSEQFF.

This clonotype was seen a few times. The genes are TRBV9 and TRBJ1-2; D call uncertain. V was shortened by 0 bases and J by 7 bases, with 10 bases between the two germline ends. The CDR3 consists of 13 residues. Per the germline V gene, CDR1 is SGDLS and CDR2 is YYNGEE. CDR3 nucleotides: TGTGCCAGCAGCGTAGAACCCCCTGCTGGCTACACCTTC. Its protein product is CASSVEPPAGYTF.

The chain carries TRBV29-1 and TRBJ1-1; no reliable D call. Germline assignment: CDR1 SQVTM and CDR2 ANQGSEA. Trimming removed 8 bases from V and 1 base from J, with 11 bases in between. This CDR3 is built from 12 residues. The CDR3 DNA is TGCAGCCTCGGGATGGGGAACACTGAAGCTTTCTTT. Protein sequence: CSLGMGNTEAFF.

The rearrangement links TRBV11-2 to TRBJ2-7; tentatively, D is TRBD1 (6 bases). Looked up from germline, CDR1 is SGHAT and CDR2 is FQNNGV. The CDR3 is 15 residues long. The ends were cut back, 3 bases at V and 4 bases at J, with 16 bases in the middle. The CDR3, as DNA: TGTGCCAGCAGCTTTACCAAGCGGACAGAATACGAGCAGTACTTC. As protein: CASSFTKRTEYEQYF. The whole variable domain, filled in from reference TRBV11-2 and TRBJ2-7, reads EAGVAQSPRYKIIEKRQSVAFWCNPISGHATLYWYQQILGQGPKLLIQFQNNGVVDDSQLPKDRFSAERLKGVDSTLKIQPAKLEDSAVYLCASSFTKRTEYEQYFGPGTRLTVT.

The chain uses TRBV28 and TRBJ2-1, with D maybe TRBD1 (7 bases). This CDR3 has 17 residues. Germline values: CDR1 MDHEN, CDR2 SYDVKM. V was cut by 7 bases and J by 0 bases, with 19 bases left in between. The CDR3 protein is CASNPFPGGSSYNEQFF. In nucleotides, the CDR3 is TGTGCCAGCAACCCCTTCCCAGGGGGGAGCTCCTACAATGAGCAGTTCTTC.

A word on this clonotype: A much larger clone differs by one base, so this may be a read error. The chain's CDR3 is CASSFDLTTGGAPDTQYF. CDR3 DNA: TGTGCCAGCAGCTTCGATTTAACAACTGGCGGGGCTCCAGATACGCAGTATTTT. This chain uses TRBV7-9 with TRBJ2-3, with D tentatively TRBD2 (6 bases). There are 18 residues in the CDR3. Between the trimmed V and J ends, which lost 3 bases and 4 bases, there was a span of 23 bases. Per germline, CDR1 SEHNR and CDR2 FQNEAQ (reference sequence).

This clonotype was detected many times. The chain combines TRBV6-5 with TRBJ2-5, with 9 bases matching TRBD2. CDR3 length: 17 residues. Germline-derived CDR1 and CDR2 are MNHEY and SVGAGI. Trimming at V came to 6 bases and at J to 2 bases, leaving 13 bases not matched to a gene. In nucleotides, the CDR3 is TGTGCCAGCAGGGTGGGTTTAGCGGGAGTAAGGCAAGAGACCCAGTACTTC. It translates to CASRVGLAGVRQETQYF.